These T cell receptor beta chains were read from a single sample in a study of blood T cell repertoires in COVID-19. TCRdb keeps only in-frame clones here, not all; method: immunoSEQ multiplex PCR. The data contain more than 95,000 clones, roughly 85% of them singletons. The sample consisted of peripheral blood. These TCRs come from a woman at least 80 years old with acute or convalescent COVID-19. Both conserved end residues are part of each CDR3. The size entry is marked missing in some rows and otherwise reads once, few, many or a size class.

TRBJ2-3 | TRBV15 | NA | CATSRSLAGGPDTDTQYF
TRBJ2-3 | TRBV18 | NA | CASSRSDGSEGDTQYF
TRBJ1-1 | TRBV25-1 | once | CASSTGLGTEAFF
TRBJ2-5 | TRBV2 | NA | CASRDDRGGQETQYF
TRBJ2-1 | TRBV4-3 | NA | CAAAKIDGRGSYNEQFF
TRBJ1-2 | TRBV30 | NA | CAWKGIDSVSMGYTF
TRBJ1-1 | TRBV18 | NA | CASSPTGPPNTEAFF
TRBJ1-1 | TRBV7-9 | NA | CASSLNSGAEAFF
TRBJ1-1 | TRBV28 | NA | CASSLGDRPTGAFF
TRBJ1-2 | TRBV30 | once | CAWSLGQLYGYTF
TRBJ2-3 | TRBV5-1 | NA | CASSLDPRDTQYF
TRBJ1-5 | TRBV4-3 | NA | CASSPILGEEQPQHF
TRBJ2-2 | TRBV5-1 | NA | CAAQDEKTGELFF
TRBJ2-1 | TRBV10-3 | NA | CAIGQGNEQFF
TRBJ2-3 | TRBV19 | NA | CASSMGQGPDTQYF
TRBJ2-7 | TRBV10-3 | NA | CAIKLKEGENEQYF
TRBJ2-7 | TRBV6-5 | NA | CASSYQEEGYEQYF
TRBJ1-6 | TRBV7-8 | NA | CASSSGDSNSPLHF
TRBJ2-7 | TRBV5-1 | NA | CASSPDSYEQYF
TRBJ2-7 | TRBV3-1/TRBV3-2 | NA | CASKSSGGYEQYF
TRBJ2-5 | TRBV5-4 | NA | CASSSSGRSQETQYF
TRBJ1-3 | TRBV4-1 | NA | CASSQPGTGGGNTIYF
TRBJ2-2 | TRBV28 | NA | CASTRQGGTGELFF
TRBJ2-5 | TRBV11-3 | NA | CASSPTSQGARTTQYF
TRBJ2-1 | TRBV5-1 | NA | CASVLTPGLAGGPVNEQFF
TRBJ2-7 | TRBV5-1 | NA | CASSLGQGGEQYF
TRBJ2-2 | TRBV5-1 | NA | CASRDRGRNTGELFF
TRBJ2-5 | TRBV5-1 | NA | CASSLRGEETQYF
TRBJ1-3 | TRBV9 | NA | CASSVDQIGNTIYF
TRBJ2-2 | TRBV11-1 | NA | CASSPTSAGELFF
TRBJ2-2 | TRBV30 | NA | CAWTAGQGKTGELFF
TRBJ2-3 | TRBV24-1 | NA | CATSRGQVTDTQYF
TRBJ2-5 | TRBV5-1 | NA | CASSLLTRSEETQYF
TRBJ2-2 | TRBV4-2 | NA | CASSQLGLAGERTGELFF
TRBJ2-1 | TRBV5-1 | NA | CASSWGTSGNLEQFF
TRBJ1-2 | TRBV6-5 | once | CASKEGPTWRGGYTF
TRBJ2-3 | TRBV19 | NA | CASRDRGRTDTQYF
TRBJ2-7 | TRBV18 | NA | CASSPHRGYEQYF
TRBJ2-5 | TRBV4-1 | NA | CASSQTGGNVGETQYF
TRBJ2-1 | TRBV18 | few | CASSLLTSGSSNEQFF
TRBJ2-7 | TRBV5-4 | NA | CASSLAGGSYEQYF
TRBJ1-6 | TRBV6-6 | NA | CASRALSGGNSPLHF
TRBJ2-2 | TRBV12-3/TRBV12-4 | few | CASLRVSGELFF
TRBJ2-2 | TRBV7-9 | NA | CASSLYGKGQFRELFF
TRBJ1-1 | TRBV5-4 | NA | CASSLLDRNTEAFF
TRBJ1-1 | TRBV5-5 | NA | CASSKAGGTEAFF
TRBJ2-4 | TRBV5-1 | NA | CASSPLGTSRNIQYF
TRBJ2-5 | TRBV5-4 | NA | CASRPGTSGRLETQYF
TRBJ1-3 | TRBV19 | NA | CASSIDHDSSGNTIYF
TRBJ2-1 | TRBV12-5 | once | CASGQSTGTSGFYNEQFF
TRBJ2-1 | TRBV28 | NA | CASRTSGIHEQFF
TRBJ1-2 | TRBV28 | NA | CAHTADSNYGYTF
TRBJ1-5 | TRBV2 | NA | CASIREANQPQHF